This T cell receptor (beta chain) was observed in a study of cytomegalovirus exposure and HLA in healthy donors. Findings and caveats of the study: The tendency of first-cohort TCR clusters to co-occur in the 100 to 150 validation repertoires was identified by a subsequent analysis. The study labeled under 200 TCR beta chains cytomegalovirus-associated.

The approximately 120-subject validation cohort, separate from the roughly 700-subject first cohort, included the donors. A word on this clone: Its target is unknown.

The CDR3 is made up of 19 amino acids. Germline V CDR1 and CDR2: SGHDT, YYEEEE. V lost 2 bases, J lost 1 base, and 15 bases stayed unmatched. Method: immunoSEQ multiplex PCR; TCRdb's copy keeps in-frame clones and lacks some. The sample consists of 200,000 or so clones, more than 75% of them appearing once. Input material: PBMCs. The chain recombines TRBV5-6 with TRBJ1-3, with 7 bases lining up with TRBD1. The receptor comes from a young man in good health and CMV-seropositive. This chain's CDR3 is CASSFGQSRGVRSGNTIYF. CDR3 nucleotides: TGTGCCAGCAGCTTCGGGCAGTCCAGGGGGGTTAGATCTGGAAACACCATATATTTT.